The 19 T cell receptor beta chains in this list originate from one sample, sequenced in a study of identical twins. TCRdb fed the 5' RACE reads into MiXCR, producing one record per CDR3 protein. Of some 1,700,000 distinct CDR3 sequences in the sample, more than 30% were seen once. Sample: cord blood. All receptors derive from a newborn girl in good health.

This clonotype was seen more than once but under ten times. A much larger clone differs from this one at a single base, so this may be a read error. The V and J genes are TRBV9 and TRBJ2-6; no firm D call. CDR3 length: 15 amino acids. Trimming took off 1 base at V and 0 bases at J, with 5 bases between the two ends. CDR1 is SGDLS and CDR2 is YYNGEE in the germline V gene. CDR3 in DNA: TGTGCCAGCAGCGTAAGACACTCTGGGGCCAACGTCCTGACTTTC. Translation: CASSVRHSGANVLTF.

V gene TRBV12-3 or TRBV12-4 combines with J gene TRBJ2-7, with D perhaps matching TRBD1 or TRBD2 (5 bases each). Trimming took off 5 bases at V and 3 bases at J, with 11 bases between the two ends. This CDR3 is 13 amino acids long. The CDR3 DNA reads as TGTGCCAGCAGTCCGGGACCTTACTACGAGCAGTACTTC. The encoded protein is CASSPGPYYEQYF.

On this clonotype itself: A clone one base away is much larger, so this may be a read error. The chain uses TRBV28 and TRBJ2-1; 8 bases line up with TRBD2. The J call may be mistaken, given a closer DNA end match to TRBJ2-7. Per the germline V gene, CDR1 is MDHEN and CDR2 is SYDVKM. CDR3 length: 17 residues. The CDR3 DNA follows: TGTGCCAGCATCCCTTTTTCCACTAGCGGACGATACAATGAGCAGTACTTC. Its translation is CASIPFSTSGRYNEQYF.

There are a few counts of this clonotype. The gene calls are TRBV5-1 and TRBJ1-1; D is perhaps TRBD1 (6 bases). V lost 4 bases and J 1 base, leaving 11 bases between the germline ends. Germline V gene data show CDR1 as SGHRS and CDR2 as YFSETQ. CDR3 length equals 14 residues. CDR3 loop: CASSRDIRNTEAFF. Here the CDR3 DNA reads TGCGCCAGCAGCCGGGACATCCGGAACACTGAAGCTTTCTTT.

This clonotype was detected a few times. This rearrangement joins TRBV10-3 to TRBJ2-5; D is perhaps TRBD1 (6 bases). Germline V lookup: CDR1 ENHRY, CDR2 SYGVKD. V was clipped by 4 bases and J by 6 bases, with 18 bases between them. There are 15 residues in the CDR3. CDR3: CAISGGLVPPKTQYF. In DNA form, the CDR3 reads TGTGCCATCAGTGGGGGGCTGGTACCACCGAAGACCCAGTACTTC.

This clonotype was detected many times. CDR3 in amino acids: CSVGAGIYNEQFF. The CDR3, as DNA: TGCAGCGTTGGCGCCGGGATTTACAATGAGCAGTTCTTC. The chain joins TRBV29-1 to TRBJ2-1; D is possibly TRBD2 (5 bases). CDR1 is SQVTM and CDR2 is ANQGSEA in the germline V gene. This CDR3 is 13 amino acids long. The V end lost 4 bases, the J end lost 4 bases, and 11 bases lay between the germline ends.

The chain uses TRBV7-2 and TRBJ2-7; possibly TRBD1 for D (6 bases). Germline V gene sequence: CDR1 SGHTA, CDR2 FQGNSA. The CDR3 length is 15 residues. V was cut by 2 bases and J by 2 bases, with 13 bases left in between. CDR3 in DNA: TGTGCCAGCAGCTTATGGCAGGGGTCCACCTACGAGCAGTACTTC. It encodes CASSLWQGSTYEQYF.

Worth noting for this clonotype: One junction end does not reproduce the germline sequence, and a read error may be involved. CDR3 DNA sequence: TGTGCCAGCAGTTACCTGCCTAGCGGGGGTTACCAAGAGACCCGGTACTTC. This codes for CASSYLPSGGYQETRYF. V gene TRBV6-2 or TRBV6-3 combines with J gene TRBJ2-5, with TRBD2 matching 10 bases. Germline assignment: CDR1 MNHEY and CDR2 SVGEGT. CDR3 length equals 17 residues.

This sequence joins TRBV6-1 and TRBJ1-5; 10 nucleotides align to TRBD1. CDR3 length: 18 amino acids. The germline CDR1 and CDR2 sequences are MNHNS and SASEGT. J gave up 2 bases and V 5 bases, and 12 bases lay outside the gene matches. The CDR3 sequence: CASSPRTGGGSGNQPQHF. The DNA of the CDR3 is TGTGCCAGCAGTCCCCGGACAGGGGGAGGTTCGGGCAATCAGCCCCAGCATTTT.

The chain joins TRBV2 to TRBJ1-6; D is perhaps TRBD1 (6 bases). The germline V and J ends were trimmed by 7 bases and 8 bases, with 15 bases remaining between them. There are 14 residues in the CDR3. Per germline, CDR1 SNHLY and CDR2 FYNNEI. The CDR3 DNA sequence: TGTGCCAGCACCCCCGAGTCAGGGGATTCACCCCTCCACTTT. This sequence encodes CASTPESGDSPLHF.

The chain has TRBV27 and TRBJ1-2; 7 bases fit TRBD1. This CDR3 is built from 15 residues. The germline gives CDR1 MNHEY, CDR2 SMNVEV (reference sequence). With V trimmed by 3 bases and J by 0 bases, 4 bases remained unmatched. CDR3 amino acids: CASSFLTGANYGYTF. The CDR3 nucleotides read TGTGCCAGCAGTTTTCTCACAGGGGCTAACTATGGCTACACCTTC.

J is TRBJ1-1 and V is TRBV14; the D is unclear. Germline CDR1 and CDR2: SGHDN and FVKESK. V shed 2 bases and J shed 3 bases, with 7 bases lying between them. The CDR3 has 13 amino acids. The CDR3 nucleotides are TGTGCCAGCAGCCAAAGGGCGGACACTGAAGCTTTCTTT. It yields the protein CASSQRADTEAFF.

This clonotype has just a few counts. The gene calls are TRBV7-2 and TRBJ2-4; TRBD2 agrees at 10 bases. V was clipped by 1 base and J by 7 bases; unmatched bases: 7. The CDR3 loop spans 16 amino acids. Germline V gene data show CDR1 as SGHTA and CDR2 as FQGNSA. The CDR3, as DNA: TGTGCCAGCAGCTTAGTGCCAGCGGGAGGGCGGAACATTCAGTACTTC. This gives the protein CASSLVPAGGRNIQYF.

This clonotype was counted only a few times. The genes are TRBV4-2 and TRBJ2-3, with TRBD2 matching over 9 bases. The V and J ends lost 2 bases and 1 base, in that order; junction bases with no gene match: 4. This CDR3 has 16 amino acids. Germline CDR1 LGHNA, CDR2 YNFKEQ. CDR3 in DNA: TGTGCCAGCAGCCAAACGGTAGCGGGAGGCACAGATACGCAGTATTTT. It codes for CASSQTVAGGTDTQYF.

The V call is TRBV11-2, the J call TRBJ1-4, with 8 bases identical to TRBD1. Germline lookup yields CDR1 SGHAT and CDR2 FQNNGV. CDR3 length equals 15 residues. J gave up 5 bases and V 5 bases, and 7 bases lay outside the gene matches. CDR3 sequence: CASSRADRANEKLFF. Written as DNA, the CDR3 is TGTGCCAGCAGCCGGGCGGACAGGGCGAATGAAAAACTGTTTTTT.

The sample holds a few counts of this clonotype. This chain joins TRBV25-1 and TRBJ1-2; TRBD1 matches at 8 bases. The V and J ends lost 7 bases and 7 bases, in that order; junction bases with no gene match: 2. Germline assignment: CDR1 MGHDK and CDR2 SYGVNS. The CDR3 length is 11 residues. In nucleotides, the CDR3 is TGTGCCAGCACTGGACAGGGTGGCTACACCTTC. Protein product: CASTGQGGYTF.

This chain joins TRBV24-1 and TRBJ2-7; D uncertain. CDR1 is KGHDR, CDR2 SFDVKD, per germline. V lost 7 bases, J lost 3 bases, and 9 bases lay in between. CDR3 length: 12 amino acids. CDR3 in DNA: TGTGCCACCAGGGACGGAGACTACGAGCAGTACTTC. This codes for CATRDGDYEQYF.

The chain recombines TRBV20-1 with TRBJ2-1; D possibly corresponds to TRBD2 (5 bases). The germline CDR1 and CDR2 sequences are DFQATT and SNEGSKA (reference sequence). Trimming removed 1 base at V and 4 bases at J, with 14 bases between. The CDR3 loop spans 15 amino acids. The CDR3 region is CSARGGSSAYNEQFF. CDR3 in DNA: TGCAGTGCTAGAGGGGGAAGTAGCGCATACAATGAGCAGTTCTTC.

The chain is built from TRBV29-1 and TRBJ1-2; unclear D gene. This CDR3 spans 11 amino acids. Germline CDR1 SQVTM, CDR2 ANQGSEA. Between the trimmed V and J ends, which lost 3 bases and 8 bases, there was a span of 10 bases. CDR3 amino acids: CSVEEGSGYTF. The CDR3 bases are TGCAGCGTTGAGGAGGGATCCGGCTACACCTTC. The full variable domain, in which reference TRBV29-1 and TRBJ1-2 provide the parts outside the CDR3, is SAVISQKPSRDICQRGTSLTIQCQVDSQVTMMFWYRQQPGQSLTLIATANQGSEATYESGFVIDKFPISRPNLTFSTLTVSNMSPEDSSIYLCSVEEGSGYTFGSGTRLTVV.